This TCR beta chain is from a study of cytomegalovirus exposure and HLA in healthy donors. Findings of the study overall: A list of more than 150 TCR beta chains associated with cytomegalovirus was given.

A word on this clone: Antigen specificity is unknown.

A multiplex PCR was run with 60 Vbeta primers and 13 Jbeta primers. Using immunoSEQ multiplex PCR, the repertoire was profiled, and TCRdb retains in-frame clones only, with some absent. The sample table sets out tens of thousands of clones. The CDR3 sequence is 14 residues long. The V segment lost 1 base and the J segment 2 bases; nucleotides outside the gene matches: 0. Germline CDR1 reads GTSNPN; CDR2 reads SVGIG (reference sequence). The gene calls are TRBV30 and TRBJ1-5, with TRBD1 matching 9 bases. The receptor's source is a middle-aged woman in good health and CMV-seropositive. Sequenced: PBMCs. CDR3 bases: TGTGCCTGGAGTGGGACAGGGGGCAATCAGCCCCAGCATTTT. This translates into CAWSGTGGNQPQHF. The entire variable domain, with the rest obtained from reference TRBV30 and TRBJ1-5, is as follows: SQTIHQWPATLVQPVGSPLSLECTVEGTSNPNLYWYRQAAGRGLQLLFYSVGIGQISSEVPQNLSASRPQDRQFILSSKKLLLSDSGFYLCAWSGTGGNQPQHFGDGTRLSIL.